The 19 T cell receptor beta chains reported below all come from one sample, sequenced in a study of T cell changes during pregnancy in multiple sclerosis. Sequenced by immunoSEQ multiplex PCR; TCRdb stores in-frame clones only, minus some. The data contain over 20,000 clones, around 85% of them singletons. The sample here was CD8+ T cells from peripheral blood mononuclear cells, taken before pregnancy. The receptor source for this set is a female donor with multiple sclerosis, enrolled in a pregnancy study.

This clone appeared once. This chain uses TRBV5-6 with TRBJ1-5; 10 positions agree with TRBD1. V trimming: 0 bases; J trimming: 2 bases; junction bases outside the gene matches: 2. The CDR3 consists of 16 residues. Germline-derived CDR1 and CDR2 are SGHDT and YYEEEE. CDR3 sequence: CASSLGGTGGNQPQHF. The CDR3 DNA sequence: TGTGCCAGCAGCTTGGGGGGGACAGGGGGCAATCAGCCCCAGCATTTT. The entire variable domain, with the rest obtained from reference TRBV5-6 and TRBJ1-5, is as follows: DAGVTQSPTHLIKTRGQQVTLRCSPKSGHDTVSWYQQALGQGPQFIFQYYEEEERQRGNFPDRFSGHQFPNYSSELNVNALLLGDSALYLCASSLGGTGGNQPQHFGDGTRLSIL.

This clone was counted only a few times. The chain combines TRBV28 with TRBJ2-5; 11 bases are shared with TRBD2. This CDR3 has 14 amino acids. Trimming removed 10 bases from V and 4 bases from J; junction bases left unmatched: 8. The V gene's germline CDR1 is MDHEN and CDR2 SYDVKM. CDR3 in DNA: TGTGCCACCCTTAGCGGGAGGGGCCGAGAGACCCAGTACTTC. Protein product: CATLSGRGRETQYF.

CDR3 protein: CATSSYRQGWYGPYNEQFF. As DNA, the CDR3 is TGTGCCACCAGCTCCTACCGACAGGGGTGGTACGGGCCCTACAATGAGCAGTTCTTC. The chain has TRBV15 and TRBJ2-1, with TRBD1 matching over 8 bases. The V gene end was trimmed by 5 bases and the J gene end by 2 bases; junction bases not matched to a gene: 17. The germline V gene encodes CDR1 LNHNV and CDR2 YYDKDF (reference sequence). The CDR3 is 19 amino acids. The variable domain in full, completed from reference TRBV15 and TRBJ2-1, reads DAMVIQNPRYQVTQFGKPVTLSCSQTLNHNVMYWYQQKSSQAPKLLFHYYDKDFNNEADTPDNFQSRRPNTSFCFLDIRSPGLGDTAMYLCATSSYRQGWYGPYNEQFFGPGTRLTVL.

CDR3 sequence: CASSSEVSGGQPQHF. The CDR3 nucleotides read TGTGCCAGCAGTAGTGAAGTCTCAGGGGGTCAGCCCCAGCATTTT. This chain links TRBV6-1 with TRBJ1-5; 7 bases are shared with TRBD1. The CDR3 length is 15 residues. J lost 6 bases, V lost 5 bases, and 10 bases had no gene match. Germline CDR1 and CDR2: MNHNS and SASEGT.

This chain connects TRBV19 to TRBJ2-1; D not certain. The CDR3 loop spans 14 amino acids. Germline V gene data show CDR1 as LNHDA and CDR2 as SQIVND (reference sequence). V was cut by 1 base and J by 9 bases, with 13 bases left in between. CDR3 in DNA: TGTGCCAGTAGTATAGGTCCCGCTATTCGTGAGCAGTTCTTC. It encodes CASSIGPAIREQFF.

The chain links TRBV6-1 to TRBJ2-7; the D gene is possibly TRBD1 (6 bases). The germline V gene has CDR1 MNHNS and CDR2 SASEGT. V shed 1 base and J shed 0 bases, with 16 bases lying between them. This CDR3 has 17 residues. The CDR3 loop reads CASSEVWFWGLSYEQYF. In DNA, the CDR3 is TGTGCCAGCAGTGAAGTGTGGTTTTGGGGGCTCTCCTACGAGCAGTACTTC.

The chain carries TRBV6-6 and TRBJ2-1, with D possibly matching TRBD2 (6 bases). Between the trimmed V and J ends, which lost 6 bases and 10 bases, there was a span of 16 bases. The CDR3 sequence is 13 residues long. The germline V gene encodes CDR1 MNHNY and CDR2 SVGAGI (reference sequence). The CDR3 DNA follows: TGTGCCAGCAGCCCCCTCCCGGGGGACGAGCAGTTCTTC. It yields the protein CASSPLPGDEQFF.

This chain connects TRBV25-1 to TRBJ2-7; D gene uncertain. Trimming removed 6 bases at V and 2 bases at J, with 11 bases between. Germline CDR1 MGHDK, CDR2 SYGVNS. The CDR3 has 13 residues. The CDR3 loop reads CASSDDFTYEQYF. For the CDR3, the DNA is TGTGCCAGCAGCGATGACTTTACCTACGAGCAGTACTTC.

This chain uses TRBV5-4 with TRBJ1-1, with a possible D match to TRBD1 (6 bases). The CDR3 spans 14 residues. The V end was cut by 1 base, the J end by 7 bases, with 14 bases between. CDR1 SGHNT and CDR2 YYREEE come from the germline V gene (reference sequence). CDR3 amino acids: CASSLPGQKVEAFF. The CDR3 DNA reads TGTGCCAGCAGCTTGCCAGGACAGAAAGTTGAAGCTTTCTTT.

This chain links TRBV11-2 with TRBJ2-7; D remains unclear. Germline V gene sequence: CDR1 SGHAT, CDR2 FQNNGV. Trimming cost V 6 bases and J 4 bases, with 7 bases left between them. The CDR3 has 11 residues. The CDR3 DNA is TGTGCCAGCAGTCCCGGGTACGAGCAGTACTTC. Translating it yields CASSPGYEQYF. Filled out from reference TRBV11-2 and TRBJ2-7, the complete variable domain reads EAGVAQSPRYKIIEKRQSVAFWCNPISGHATLYWYQQILGQGPKLLIQFQNNGVVDDSQLPKDRFSAERLKGVDSTLKIQPAKLEDSAVYLCASSPGYEQYFGPGTRLTVT.

The rearrangement joins TRBV19 to TRBJ1-1, with D uncertain. The CDR3 sequence is 15 residues long. The germline V gene encodes CDR1 LNHDA and CDR2 SQIVND (reference sequence). With 6 bases removed from V and 0 bases from J, the gap between germline ends came to 14 bases. CDR3 in DNA: TGTGCCAGTAGCACTATACCCGATATGAACACTGAAGCTTTCTTT. Encoded protein: CASSTIPDMNTEAFF.

V is TRBV6-1 and J is TRBJ2-1; 7 nucleotides agree with TRBD1. The germline V gene has CDR1 MNHNS and CDR2 SASEGT. J gave up 2 bases and V 2 bases, and 9 bases lay outside the gene matches. The CDR3 is made up of 17 amino acids. The CDR3 loop reads CASSEWAGGWPYNEQFF. Written as DNA, the CDR3 is TGTGCCAGCAGTGAATGGGCAGGGGGTTGGCCCTACAATGAGCAGTTCTTC.

The chain carries TRBV10-3 and TRBJ1-5; D is perhaps TRBD1 (5 bases). Per the germline V gene, CDR1 is ENHRY and CDR2 is SYGVKD. V was shortened by 2 bases and J by 5 bases, with 10 bases between the two germline ends. This CDR3 contains 14 residues. CDR3 coding DNA: TGTGCCATCAGTGAGGCAGGGTTCGATCAGCCCCAGCATTTT. This gives the protein CAISEAGFDQPQHF.

The chain employs TRBV7-3 and TRBJ2-1; maybe TRBD1 (5 bases). Between the trimmed V and J ends, which lost 5 bases and 10 bases, there was a span of 12 bases. Germline V gives CDR1 SGHTA, CDR2 FQGTGA. The CDR3 contains 12 residues. CDR3 protein: CASSPAGNEQFF. CDR3 sequence (DNA): TGTGCCAGCAGCCCAGCAGGGAACGAGCAGTTCTTC.

The CDR3 nucleotides read TGTGCCAGCAGTGGGAACAGGGGATTCTCTGAAGCTTTCTTT. Encoded protein: CASSGNRGFSEAFF. This chain joins TRBV2 and TRBJ1-1; 7 bases map to TRBD1. Unmatched junction bases numbered 8, after V lost 4 bases and J lost 6 bases. The CDR3 has 14 amino acids. Germline lookup yields CDR1 SNHLY and CDR2 FYNNEI.

V usage is TRBV6-1 and J usage is TRBJ1-2; weak D call: TRBD1 (6 bases). The germline V and J ends were trimmed by 6 bases and 3 bases, with 14 bases remaining between them. The germline CDR1 and CDR2 sequences are MNHNS and SASEGT. This CDR3 is 14 amino acids long. CDR3 sequence: CASSLTGTYYGYTF. CDR3 bases: TGTGCCAGCAGCCTGACAGGAACGTACTATGGCTACACCTTC.

The chain couples TRBV11-3 to TRBJ2-7; possible D gene TRBD2, 6 bases. The V end lost 2 bases, the J end lost 3 bases, and 14 bases lay between the germline ends. Germline CDR1 and CDR2: SGHNT and YENEEA. There are 15 residues in the CDR3. CDR3 region: CASSLNRDLGYEQYF. The CDR3 nucleotides read TGTGCCAGCAGCTTAAACCGGGACTTGGGCTACGAGCAGTACTTC. The variable domain in full, completed from reference TRBV11-3 and TRBJ2-7, reads EAGVVQSPRYKIIEKKQPVAFWCNPISGHNTLYWYLQNLGQGPELLIRYENEEAVDDSQLPKDRFSAERLKGVDSTLKIQPAELGDSAVYLCASSLNRDLGYEQYFGPGTRLTVT.

J is TRBJ2-6 and V is TRBV30; D is ambiguous. V was pared by 7 bases and J by 2 bases, with 9 bases between. CDR1 GTSNPN and CDR2 SVGIG come from the germline V gene (reference sequence). The CDR3 loop spans 13 amino acids. The CDR3 coding sequence is TGTGCCTACCCAGAAGCTGGGGCCAACGTCCTGACTTTC. It encodes CAYPEAGANVLTF.

The V call is TRBV7-4, the J call TRBJ2-1; TRBD1 is a possible D gene (6 bases). Trimming left V 4 bases short and J 7 bases short, with 17 bases between. The CDR3 loop spans 15 amino acids. Germline CDR1 is SGHVT and CDR2 is SQSDAQ. CDR3 DNA: TGTGCCAGCAGCTCTCCCCAGGGGCTGGGTAATGAGCAGTTCTTC. This sequence encodes CASSSPQGLGNEQFF.